This TCR beta chain was found in a study of response to subunit inactivated influenza vaccine. Each CDR3 protein gets one entry after TCRdb re-called the RT-PCR reads with MiXCR. The sample has 550,000 to 800,000 distinct CDR3 sequences, roughly 14% seen once. CDR3 size: 13 residues. CDR1 is DFQATT and CDR2 is SNEGSKA in the germline V gene (reference sequence). V lost 4 bases, J lost 5 bases, and 2 bases stayed unmatched. Sequenced here: PBMCs from blood, sampled approximately 15 days before vaccination. The origin of this receptor is a man aged 50-60 years who received an inactivated influenza vaccine. The chain employs TRBV20-1 and TRBJ1-2, with 12 bases lining up with TRBD1. In DNA, the CDR3 is TGCAGTGCTACGGGACAGGGGGCATATGGCTACACCTTC. Translated: CSATGQGAYGYTF.